This paragraph reports one T cell receptor (beta chain). Its antigen is undetermined. The sample belongs to a study of shared clonotypes between healthy human individuals. General study points: Clonotypes which were not shared had lower generation probabilities than clonotypes that all four donors shared.

Deep was the level at which the assay was run. For each subset, genomic DNA was distributed in equal portions over several immunoSEQ plates. Per sorted-subset replicate PCR, input was roughly 220 ng DNA, representing tens of thousands of T cell genomes. Using immunoSEQ multiplex PCR, the repertoire was profiled, and TCRdb retains in-frame clones only, with some absent. The sample includes a few million clones, approximately 93% of them seen just once. Trimming cost V 0 bases and J 5 bases, with 15 bases left between them. Germline V gene sequence: CDR1 SGHKS, CDR2 YYEKEE (reference sequence). The CDR3 is made up of 16 amino acids.

Sequenced: naive CD4+ T cells from PBMCs. As to subset: CD45RA+ positively selected. The chain employs TRBV5-5 and TRBJ1-5; TRBD1 might be the D (5 bases). This TCR was sampled from a young man in good health. Some clones in this sample may be carry-over from other donors' samples. The DNA for the CDR3 is TGTGCCAGCAGCTTGGAGTGGCCAGGGTGGGATCAGCCCCAGCATTTT. Protein: CASSLEWPGWDQPQHF. Combining the CDR3 with reference TRBV5-5 and TRBJ1-5 gives the whole variable domain DAGVTQSPTHLIKTRGQQVTLRCSPISGHKSVSWYQQVLGQGPQFIFQYYEKEERGRGNFPDRFSARQFPNYSSELNVNALLLGDSALYLCASSLEWPGWDQPQHFGDGTRLSIL.